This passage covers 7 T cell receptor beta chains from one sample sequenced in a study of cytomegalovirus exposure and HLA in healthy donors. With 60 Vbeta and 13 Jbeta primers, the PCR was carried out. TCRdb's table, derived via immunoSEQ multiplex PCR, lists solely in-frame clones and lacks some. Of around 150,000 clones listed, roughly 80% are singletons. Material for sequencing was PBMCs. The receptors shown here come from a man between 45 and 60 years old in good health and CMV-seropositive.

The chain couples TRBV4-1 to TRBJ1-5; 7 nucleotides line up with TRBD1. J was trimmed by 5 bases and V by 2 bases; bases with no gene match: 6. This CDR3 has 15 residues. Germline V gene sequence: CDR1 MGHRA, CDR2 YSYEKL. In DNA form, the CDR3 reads TGCGCCAGCAGCCAATTTGGACAGGAGGATCAGCCCCAGCATTTT. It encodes CASSQFGQEDQPQHF.

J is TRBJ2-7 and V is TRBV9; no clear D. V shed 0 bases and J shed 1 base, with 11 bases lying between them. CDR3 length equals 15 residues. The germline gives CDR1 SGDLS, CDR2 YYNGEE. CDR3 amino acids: CASSVGGARSYEQYF. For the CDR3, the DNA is TGTGCCAGCAGCGTAGGTGGAGCCCGGTCCTACGAGCAGTACTTC.

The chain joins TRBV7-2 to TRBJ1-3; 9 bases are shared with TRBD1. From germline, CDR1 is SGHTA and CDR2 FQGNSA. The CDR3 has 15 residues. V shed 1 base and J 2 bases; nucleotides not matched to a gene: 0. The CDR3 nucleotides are TGTGCCAGCAGCTTAGGGACAGGGGCTGGAAACACCATATATTTT. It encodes CASSLGTGAGNTIYF.

The CDR3 loop reads CASSLILSSGNTIYF. CDR3 nucleotides: TGTGCCAGCAGTTTGATTTTGAGCTCTGGAAACACCATATATTTT. The rearrangement joins TRBV28 to TRBJ1-3; D is unclear. Germline CDR1 MDHEN, CDR2 SYDVKM. V lost 3 bases, J lost 0 bases, and 9 bases lay in between. This CDR3 spans 15 amino acids.

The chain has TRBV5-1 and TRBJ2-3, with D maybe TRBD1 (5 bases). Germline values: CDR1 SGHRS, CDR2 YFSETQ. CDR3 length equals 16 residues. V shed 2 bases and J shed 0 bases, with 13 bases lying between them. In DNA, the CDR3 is TGCGCCAGCAGCTTTAATTATAGGGGAAGCACAGATACGCAGTATTTT. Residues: CASSFNYRGSTDTQYF.

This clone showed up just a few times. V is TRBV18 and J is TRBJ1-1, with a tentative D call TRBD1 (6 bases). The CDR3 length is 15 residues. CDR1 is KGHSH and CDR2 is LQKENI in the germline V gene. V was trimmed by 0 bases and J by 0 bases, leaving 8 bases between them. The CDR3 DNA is TGTGCCAGCTCACCACCGGACAGAATGAACACTGAAGCTTTCTTT. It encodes CASSPPDRMNTEAFF. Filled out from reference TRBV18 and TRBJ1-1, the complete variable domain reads NAGVMQNPRHLVRRRGQEARLRCSPMKGHSHVYWYRQLPEEGLKFMVYLQKENIIDESGMPKERFSAEFPKEGPSILRIQQVVRGDSAAYFCASSPPDRMNTEAFFGQGTRLTVV.

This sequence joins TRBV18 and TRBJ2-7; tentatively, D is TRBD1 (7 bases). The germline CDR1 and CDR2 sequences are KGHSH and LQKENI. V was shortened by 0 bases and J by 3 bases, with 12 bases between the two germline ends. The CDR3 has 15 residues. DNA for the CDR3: TGTGCCAGCTCACCACCGGCAGGGGGGCTCTACGAGCAGTACTTC. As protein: CASSPPAGGLYEQYF.